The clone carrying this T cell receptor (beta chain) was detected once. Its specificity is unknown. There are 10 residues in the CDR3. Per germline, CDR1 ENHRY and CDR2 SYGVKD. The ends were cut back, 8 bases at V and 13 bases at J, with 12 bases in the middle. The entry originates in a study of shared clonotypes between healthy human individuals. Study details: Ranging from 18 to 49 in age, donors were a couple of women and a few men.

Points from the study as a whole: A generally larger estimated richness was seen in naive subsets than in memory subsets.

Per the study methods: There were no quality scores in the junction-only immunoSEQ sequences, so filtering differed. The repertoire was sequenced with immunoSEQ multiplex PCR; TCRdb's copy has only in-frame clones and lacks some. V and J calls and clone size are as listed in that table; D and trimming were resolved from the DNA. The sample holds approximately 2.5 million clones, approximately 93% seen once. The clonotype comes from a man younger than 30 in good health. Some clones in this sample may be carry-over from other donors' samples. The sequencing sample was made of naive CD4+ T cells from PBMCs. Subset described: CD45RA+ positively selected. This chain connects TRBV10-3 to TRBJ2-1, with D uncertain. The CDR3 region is CAIGLDGQFF. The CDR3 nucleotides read TGTGCCATCGGATTGGACGGACAGTTCTTC.